This TCR beta chain was retrieved from a study of T cells in localized non-small cell lung cancer. Findings and limits, study-wide: Heterogeneity remains possible because sequencing was limited to only one tumor region. In adjacent lung appeared a median around 55 of the top 100 tumor clones. Among the tissues sampled, uninvolved adjacent lung had the highest T cell clonality, above tumor. Density of T cells in blood, when higher, went with longer overall survival.

As regards this clone: The antigen is unknown.

Only in-frame clones appear in the TCRdb table, and some are missing; sequencing was by immunoSEQ multiplex PCR. Seen here are about 53,000 clones, roughly 83% observed once, and the top ten hold about a sixth. V was shortened by 8 bases and J by 5 bases, with 15 bases between the two germline ends. The V gene's germline CDR1 is SGHAT and CDR2 FQNNGV. The CDR3 consists of 13 residues. The gene calls are TRBV11-2 and TRBJ1-1; TRBD1 is a possible D gene (5 bases). The clonotype was recovered from a man between 35 and 75 years old with stage III lung adenocarcinoma. The source material was peripheral blood mononuclear cells, sampled before any cancer treatment. DNA of the CDR3: TGTGCCAGCTCGCGGGGGGTAGAGACTGAAGCTTTCTTT. Translated, it gives CASSRGVETEAFF.